These 2 T cell receptor beta chains were sequenced from one sample in a study of blood T cell repertoires in COVID-19. TCRdb's table, derived via immunoSEQ multiplex PCR, lists solely in-frame clones and lacks some. There are more than 200,000 clones in the sample; approximately 87% occur only once, and roughly 2.2% lies in the top ten. Specimen: peripheral blood. Receptors originate from a woman aged 45-65 years with acute or convalescent COVID-19.

The rearrangement joins TRBV5-8 to TRBJ2-2; 8 bases line up with TRBD2. This CDR3 contains 16 residues. Losses at the gene ends were 6 bases for V and 3 bases for J; bases not matched to a gene: 10. Germline V gene sequence: CDR1 SGHTS, CDR2 YDEGEE. The CDR3 sequence is CASTPRGSGDTGELFF. Here the CDR3 DNA reads TGTGCCAGCACCCCGAGGGGTAGCGGGGACACCGGGGAGCTGTTTTTT.

This clone was recorded a few times. The chain employs TRBV7-2 and TRBJ1-5; D is ambiguous. The CDR3 has 14 residues. Germline V gene data show CDR1 as SGHTA and CDR2 as FQGNSA. V was trimmed by 1 base and J by 4 bases, leaving 8 bases between them. In DNA, the CDR3 is TGTGCCAGCAGCTTAGGGGGAGGGAATCAGCCCCAGCATTTT. Amino acid sequence: CASSLGGGNQPQHF.